This TCR beta chain was recorded in a study of post-analysis software for immune sequencing data (dated by TCRdb to 2013 to 2016). In the study overall: Disease courses on record covered relapsing-remitting, secondary progressive and progressive-relapsing multiple sclerosis, though some patients had no subtype annotation. The patient repertoires were set against about 10 previously published healthy control repertoires from donors whose ages ranged from roughly 6 to 26 years. A subset of samples was prepared in parallel using single-end sample barcoding, then pooled and co-amplified after Illumina adapter ligation. What the work shows at the level of the full study, not this receptor alone: The multiple sclerosis patient group was slightly younger than the control group. Compared with controls, multiple sclerosis patients had significantly lower normalized Chao1 diversity, a finding suggesting substantial peripheral T-cell clonal expansion. Strong co-clustering of samples prepared in the same batch was shown by direct clustering with F measure, prompting a batch-effect correction. Significantly higher frequencies in patients than in controls were found for five TRBV segments, including TRBV5-6, TRBV5-1 and TRBV20-1.

About this clonotype: There is no known antigen for this receptor. It has no much larger one-base neighbor in the sample; base qualities were not kept.

TCR beta repertoires were profiled from peripheral blood of 10 to 15 young patients with multiple sclerosis to demonstrate the VDJtools post-analysis software. The multiple sclerosis patients were children and adolescents ranging in age from roughly 6 to 15 years. Ends trimmed: V by 4 bases, J by 2 bases; bases unmatched to a gene: 7. The CDR3 runs 15 amino acids, cysteine and phenylalanine included. CDR3 DNA is the only sequence kept; it has 45 bases, read in frame from the first base. The germline V gene (reference sequence) provides CDR1 DFQATT and CDR2 SNEGSKA. To prepare the library, PCR was applied. The sequencer listed for this sample is Illumina HiSeq 2500. To reduce PCR and sequencing biases, unique molecular identifiers were incorporated into the TCR beta cDNA libraries. Every 1 to 10 million input T cells yielded roughly 500,000 cDNA molecules, meaning each molecule approximated one T cell. The patient libraries were prepared and sequenced with the same protocol used for the earlier healthy control dataset. Samples belonging to the same batch were prepared together, multiplexed and sequenced on a shared HiSeq lane. Under the source paper's analysis protocol: MIGEC handled the raw barcoded reads, throwing out single-read molecular identifier groups before consensus assembly and CDR3 extraction. VDJtools was used for post-analysis of the clonotype tables, with diversity normalized by down-sampling every dataset to the smallest sample size. To correct batch-related cross-sample contamination, repertoire overlap clustering matched CDR3 amino acid sequences but not nucleotide sequences. TCRdb reanalyzed the raw reads on its own, using fastp at Q25 for trimming and MiXCR for clone calling, and kept in-frame beta chains. When rows share a CDR3 protein, they turn into one entry using the most common DNA and genes. The V and J calls, along with clone size, are taken from TCRdb and not from the paper's own processing. The sample table contains under 900,000 distinct CDR3 sequences; only one count was recorded for approximately 53% of them. Roughly 4.4% of the sample rests with the top ten.

The sample was blood. The V and J genes are TRBV20-1 and TRBJ2-1, with 8 middle bases fitting TRBD2. This TCR came from a girl aged 10-17 years with multiple sclerosis. The DNA is TGCAGTGCTACTAACCAGGGACTAGCCTACAATGAGCAGTTCTTC. This gives the protein CSATNQGLAYNEQFF.